This T cell receptor (beta chain) was recorded in a study of blood T cell repertoires in COVID-19. Study at large: The United States, Italy and Spain supplied acute and convalescent COVID-19 samples.

As processed by the authors: Nucleated cell number was recorded as an estimate derived from reference gene primer amplification. The assay was immunoSEQ multiplex PCR, and TCRdb's table has in-frame clones only and misses some. That table is the source of V, J and clone size, and D and trimming were worked out from the DNA. Among some 42,000 clones listed, roughly 89% were seen once. Germline V gene sequence: CDR1 MRHNA, CDR2 SNTAGT. The trim removed 5 bases at V and 1 base at J, leaving 6 bases unmatched. The length of the CDR3 is 15 residues. The chain carries TRBV6-4 and TRBJ2-3, with 7 bases identical to TRBD2. The sample taken for sequencing was peripheral blood. The clonotype was recovered from a human donor in a cohort sampled during active COVID-19. The CDR3 protein is CASSPLSGGTDTQYF. The CDR3 DNA sequence: TGTGCCAGCAGTCCGCTGAGCGGGGGCACAGATACGCAGTATTTT.